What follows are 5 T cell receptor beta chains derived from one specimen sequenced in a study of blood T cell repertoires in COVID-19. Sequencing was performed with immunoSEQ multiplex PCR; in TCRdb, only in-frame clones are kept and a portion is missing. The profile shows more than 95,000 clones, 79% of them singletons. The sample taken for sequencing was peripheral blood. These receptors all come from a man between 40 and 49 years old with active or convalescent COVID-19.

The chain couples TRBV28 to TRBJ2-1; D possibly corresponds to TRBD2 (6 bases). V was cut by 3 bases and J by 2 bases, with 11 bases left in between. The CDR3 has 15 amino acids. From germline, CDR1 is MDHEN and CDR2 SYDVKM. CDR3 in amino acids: CASSLGGSTYNEQFF. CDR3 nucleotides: TGTGCCAGCAGTTTGGGGGGATCTACCTACAATGAGCAGTTCTTC.

CDR3 sequence reads: CASSPGQIYGYTF. The CDR3 DNA is TGCGCCAGCAGCCCGGGACAGATCTATGGCTACACCTTC. The gene calls are TRBV5-1 and TRBJ1-2; 7 positions match TRBD1. J was trimmed by 4 bases and V by 4 bases; bases with no gene match: 4. Germline lookup yields CDR1 SGHRS and CDR2 YFSETQ. The CDR3 has 13 residues.

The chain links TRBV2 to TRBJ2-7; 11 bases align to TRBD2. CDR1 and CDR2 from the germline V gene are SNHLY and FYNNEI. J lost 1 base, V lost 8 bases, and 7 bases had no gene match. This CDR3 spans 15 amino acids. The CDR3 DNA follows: TGTGCCAGCGATCCTCTAGCGGGAGGATCCTACGAGCAGTACTTC. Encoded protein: CASDPLAGGSYEQYF.

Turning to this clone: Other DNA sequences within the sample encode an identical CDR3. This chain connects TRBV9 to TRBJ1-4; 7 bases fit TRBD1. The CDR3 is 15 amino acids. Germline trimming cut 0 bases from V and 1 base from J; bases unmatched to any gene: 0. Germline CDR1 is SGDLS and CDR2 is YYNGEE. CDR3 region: CASSVAGGTNEKLFF. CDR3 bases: TGTGCCAGCAGCGTAGCAGGGGGAACTAATGAAAAACTGTTTTTT.

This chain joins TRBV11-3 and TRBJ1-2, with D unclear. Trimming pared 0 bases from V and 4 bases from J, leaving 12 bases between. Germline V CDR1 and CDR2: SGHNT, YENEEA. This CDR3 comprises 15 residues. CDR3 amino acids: CASSLDRGSSYGYTF. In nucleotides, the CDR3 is TGTGCCAGCAGCTTAGATCGGGGTAGTAGCTATGGCTACACCTTC.